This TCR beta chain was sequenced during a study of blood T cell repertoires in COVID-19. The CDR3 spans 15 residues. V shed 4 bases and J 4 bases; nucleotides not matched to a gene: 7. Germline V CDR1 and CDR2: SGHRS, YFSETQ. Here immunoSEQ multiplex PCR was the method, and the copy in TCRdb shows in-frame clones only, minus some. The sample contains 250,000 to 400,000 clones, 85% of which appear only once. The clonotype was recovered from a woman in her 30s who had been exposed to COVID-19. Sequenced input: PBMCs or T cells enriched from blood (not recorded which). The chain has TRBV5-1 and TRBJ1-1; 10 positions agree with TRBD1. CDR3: CASSPWTGGATEAFF. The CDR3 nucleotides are TGCGCCAGCAGCCCCTGGACAGGGGGGGCCACTGAAGCTTTCTTT.